This passage covers 27 T cell receptor beta chains from one sample sequenced in a study of identical twins. TCRdb reprocessed the 5' RACE reads with MiXCR, giving one entry per CDR3 protein. Of hundreds of thousands of distinct CDR3 sequences detected, approximately 6.1% appear once; the ten largest clones hold roughly 1.6%. The material sequenced was naive T cells sorted from blood. Source of these receptors: a man aged 18 to 35 in good health.

The sample holds many counts of this clonotype. The CDR3 here is CASKGLAGLAYNEQFF. CDR3 nucleotides: TGTGCCAGCAAGGGGCTAGCGGGATTGGCCTACAATGAGCAGTTCTTC. The chain links TRBV6-2 or TRBV6-3 to TRBJ2-1, with 9 bases identical to TRBD2. Germline V gene sequence: CDR1 MNHEY, CDR2 SVGEGT. After removal of 7 bases from V and 2 bases from J, the junction contained 9 bases not matched to a gene. This CDR3 region has 16 residues.

The chain links TRBV2 to TRBJ1-6; 7 bases are shared with TRBD1. The V segment lost 8 bases and the J segment 8 bases; nucleotides outside the gene matches: 12. There are 15 residues in the CDR3. Germline CDR1 and CDR2: SNHLY and FYNNEI. CDR3 in amino acids: CASRQGLFMDSPLHF. The CDR3 DNA reads as TGTGCCAGCCGACAGGGATTGTTCATGGATTCACCCCTCCACTTT.

There are many counts of this clonotype. J is TRBJ2-1 and V is TRBV7-3; TRBD2 is a possible D gene (6 bases). Germline CDR1 and CDR2: SGHTA and FQGTGA. V dropped 0 bases and J dropped 4 bases, with 13 bases sitting between them. CDR3 length: 16 residues. The CDR3 bases are TGTGCCAGCAGCTTAACAGTCGGGAGCCTTTACAATGAGCAGTTCTTC. This codes for CASSLTVGSLYNEQFF.

In this sample, this clonotype turned up a few times. This chain joins TRBV19 and TRBJ2-1; TRBD2 matches at 9 bases. This CDR3 is 16 amino acids long. Losses at the gene ends were 3 bases for V and 5 bases for J; bases not matched to a gene: 8. CDR1 and CDR2 (germline): LNHDA, SQIVND (reference sequence). The CDR3 loop reads CASSILGLAGHNEQFF. In DNA, the CDR3 is TGTGCCAGTAGTATTTTAGGGCTAGCGGGACACAATGAGCAGTTCTTC. The full variable domain, completed using reference TRBV19 and TRBJ2-1, is DGGITQSPKYLFRKEGQNVTLSCEQNLNHDAMYWYRQDPGQGLRLIYYSQIVNDFQKGDIAEGYSVSREKKESFPLTVTSAQKNPTAFYLCASSILGLAGHNEQFFGPGTRLTVL.

This clonotype was counted only a few times. J is TRBJ2-5 and V is TRBV9; D is perhaps TRBD1 or TRBD2 (5 bases each). The CDR3 has 15 residues. V was clipped by 0 bases and J by 1 base, with 10 bases between them. The germline CDR1 and CDR2 sequences are SGDLS and YYNGEE. The CDR3 DNA follows: TGTGCCAGCAGCGTAGCCCCGGGACGCCAAGAGACCCAGTACTTC. Its translation is CASSVAPGRQETQYF.

The table lists this clonotype with many counts. The V and J genes are TRBV6-1 and TRBJ1-5, with D possibly being TRBD1 (5 bases). Germline V CDR1 and CDR2: MNHNS, SASEGT. V was cut by 6 bases and J by 4 bases, with 13 bases left in between. This CDR3 is 14 amino acids long. CDR3 sequence: CASSSGRGNQPQHF. CDR3 sequence (DNA): TGTGCCAGCAGCTCCGGACGGGGGAATCAGCCCCAGCATTTT.

This chain connects TRBV20-1 to TRBJ2-1, with 11 bases aligning to TRBD2. Germline CDR1 reads DFQATT; CDR2 reads SNEGSKA (reference sequence). The CDR3 loop spans 15 amino acids. Germline trimming cut 5 bases from V and 4 bases from J; bases unmatched to any gene: 7. The CDR3 DNA reads TGCAGTGCTTATATAGCGGGAGGGCGTTACAATGAGCAGTTCTTC. Encoded protein: CSAYIAGGRYNEQFF.

This clonotype was detected only a few times. The gene calls are TRBV11-2 and TRBJ2-1, with D perhaps TRBD2 (6 bases). CDR1 and CDR2 from the germline V gene are SGHAT and FQNNGV. The CDR3 is made up of 14 amino acids. Deletions cut 6 bases from V and 6 bases from J, with 15 bases between. The CDR3 protein is CASSLMTSFNEQFF. CDR3 nucleotides: TGTGCCAGCAGTCTGATGACTAGTTTCAATGAGCAGTTCTTC.

This clonotype occurred many times. This sequence joins TRBV28 and TRBJ1-6; 10 nucleotides agree with TRBD1. V was clipped by 5 bases and J by 7 bases; unmatched bases: 5. Germline CDR1 MDHEN, CDR2 SYDVKM. The CDR3 extends over 15 amino acids. This chain's CDR3 is CASSLGTGVNSPLHF. CDR3 bases: TGTGCCAGCAGTCTCGGGACAGGGGTCAATTCACCCCTCCACTTT.

This clonotype was seen ten or more times. The J gene is TRBJ1-2, the V gene TRBV7-9, with no clear D. Looked up from germline, CDR1 is SEHNR and CDR2 is FQNEAQ (reference sequence). The CDR3 has 12 amino acids. V shed 0 bases and J shed 8 bases, with 7 bases lying between them. CDR3 bases: TGTGCCAGCAGCTTAGCGGTCCGCGGCTACACCTTC. This translates into CASSLAVRGYTF.

This clonotype was picked up many times. The chain recombines TRBV29-1 with TRBJ1-6; no definite D call. This CDR3 has 13 amino acids. Germline CDR1 is SQVTM and CDR2 is ANQGSEA. V was trimmed by 7 bases and J by 4 bases, leaving 11 bases between them. CDR3 loop: CSATTGYNSPLHF. The CDR3 bases are TGCAGCGCTACGACCGGTTATAATTCACCCCTCCACTTT.

This sequence joins TRBV29-1 and TRBJ2-3; tentatively, D is TRBD2 (6 bases). V lost 6 bases and J lost 2, with 18 bases in between. CDR3 size: 15 residues. Germline CDR1 is SQVTM and CDR2 is ANQGSEA. The CDR3 spells CSVPVGGPITDTQYF. CDR3 coding DNA: TGCAGCGTGCCCGTCGGGGGACCAATCACAGATACGCAGTATTTT.

This clonotype occurred a few times. The CDR3 nucleotides are TGTGCCAGCAGCTCCTGGACTAGCGGGGGTTACAATGAGCAGTTCTTC. Its translation is CASSSWTSGGYNEQFF. The J gene is TRBJ2-1, the V gene TRBV11-2, with TRBD2 matching 13 bases. The ends lost 4 bases at V and 4 bases at J; junction bases unmatched: 4. The CDR3 consists of 16 residues. CDR1 is SGHAT, CDR2 FQNNGV, per germline.

This clonotype was observed at least ten times. Here the CDR3 DNA reads TGTGCCACCAGCAGAGCCCGACTGCAAGAGACCCAGTACTTC. Encoded protein: CATSRARLQETQYF. V and J are TRBV15 and TRBJ2-5, with D unclear. This CDR3 has 14 amino acids. Germline V lookup: CDR1 LNHNV, CDR2 YYDKDF (reference sequence). Trimming cost V 1 base and J 2 bases, with 8 bases left between them.

This clonotype has just a few counts. The CDR3 end shows no conserved phenylalanine or tryptophan, and so a read error is likely. The DNA is omitted, as the CDR3 cannot be located on it reliably, and the CDR3 follows TCRdb's listing. This chain links TRBV5-5 with TRBJ1-4; the D call TRBD1 from the table was never checked on the DNA. The CDR3 spans 8 residues, counting both ends. CDR1 and CDR2 (germline): SGHKS, YYEKEE (reference sequence). CDR3 protein: CASSPLWI.

The CDR3 DNA sequence: TGTGCCAGCAGCTTACCGCCGACCGCCCCAGGGGCGGCCAAAAACATTCAGTACTTC. Amino acid sequence: CASSLPPTAPGAAKNIQYF. This chain connects TRBV11-1 to TRBJ2-4; TRBD1 might be the D (6 bases). This CDR3 spans 19 amino acids. Germline V gene lookup returns CDR1 SGHAT and CDR2 FQDESV (reference sequence). V was trimmed by 2 bases and J by 1 base, leaving 21 bases between them. Based on the CDR3 plus reference TRBV11-1 and TRBJ2-4, the full variable domain is EAEVAQSPRYKITEKSQAVAFWCDPISGHATLYWYRQILGQGPELLVQFQDESVVDDSQLPKDRFSAERLKGVDSTLKIQPAELGDSAMYLCASSLPPTAPGAAKNIQYFGAGTRLSVL.

V usage is TRBV12-3 or TRBV12-4 and J usage is TRBJ2-2; 13 nucleotides match TRBD2. The CDR3 covers 18 residues. Trimming cost V 3 bases and J 2 bases; bases outside gene matches: 6. The chain's CDR3 is CASSFRRLAGGNTGELFF. CDR3 in DNA: TGTGCCAGCAGTTTCCGCCGACTAGCGGGAGGTAACACCGGGGAGCTGTTTTTT.

This clonotype was detected many times. For the CDR3, the DNA is TGCAGTGCTCCCGACAGGAGCTCTGGGGCCAACGTCCTGACTTTC. Translating gives CSAPDRSSGANVLTF. The rearrangement uses TRBV20-1 and TRBJ2-6; maybe TRBD1 (6 bases). The CDR3 length is 15 residues. Germline V lookup: CDR1 DFQATT, CDR2 SNEGSKA (reference sequence). V was cut by 5 bases and J by 0 bases, with 11 bases left in between.

This clonotype has more than one count but fewer than ten. This sequence joins TRBV12-3 or TRBV12-4 and TRBJ1-1; unclear D gene. Between the trimmed V and J ends, which lost 3 bases and 4 bases, there was a span of 12 bases. This CDR3 has 14 amino acids. CDR3 coding DNA: TGTGCCAGCAGTTTGGGGTTGGGGAGCACTGAAGCTTTCTTT. This encodes CASSLGLGSTEAFF.

This sequence joins TRBV20-1 and TRBJ1-4; 8 bases are shared with TRBD1. Germline values: CDR1 DFQATT, CDR2 SNEGSKA (reference sequence). V was pared by 5 bases and J by 4 bases, with 6 bases of the junction left unmatched. CDR3 length: 14 residues. CDR3 protein: CSAGRQGINEKLFF. Here the CDR3 DNA reads TGCAGTGCTGGAAGACAGGGGATTAATGAAAAACTGTTTTTT.

The V and J genes are TRBV6-1 and TRBJ2-1; D might be TRBD1 or TRBD2, each matching 6 bases. With 5 bases removed from V and 1 base from J, the gap between germline ends came to 12 bases. The CDR3 has 15 residues. Germline CDR1 and CDR2: MNHNS and SASEGT. For the CDR3, the DNA is TGTGCCAGCAGTCGACCGGGGGCTTCCTACAATGAGCAGTTCTTC. It codes for CASSRPGASYNEQFF.

This clonotype was recorded a few times. The J gene is TRBJ2-5, the V gene TRBV5-1; 8 bases map to TRBD2. V dropped 0 bases and J dropped 5; count of bases not matched to a gene: 6. The CDR3 has 15 amino acids. Germline loops: CDR1 SGHRS, CDR2 YFSETQ. CDR3 nucleotides: TGCGCCAGCAGCTTGGAAGGTAGCGGGAAGGAGACCCAGTACTTC. Translating gives CASSLEGSGKETQYF.

The sample holds a few counts of this clonotype. The chain recombines TRBV12-3 or TRBV12-4 with TRBJ2-1; no firm D call. The CDR3 runs to 12 residues. The V end lost 8 bases, the J end lost 1 base, and 6 bases lay between the germline ends. CDR3 loop: CASGFSYNEQFF. DNA for the CDR3: TGTGCCAGCGGATTTTCCTACAATGAGCAGTTCTTC.

In this sample, this clonotype turned up many times. The genes are TRBV19 and TRBJ2-5, with 7 bases that match TRBD1. V lost 4 bases and J lost 2; bases outside the gene matches: 4. The CDR3 length is 14 residues. The germline V gene has CDR1 LNHDA and CDR2 SQIVND (reference sequence). CDR3 bases: TGTGCCAGTAGTAGGGGACAGTCGCAAGAGACCCAGTACTTC. Residues: CASSRGQSQETQYF.

This clonotype was counted ten times or more. The rearrangement links TRBV24-1 to TRBJ2-3; D possibly uses TRBD1 or TRBD2 (5 bases each). Germline-derived CDR1 and CDR2 are KGHDR and SFDVKD. The CDR3 extends over 15 amino acids. V gave up 3 bases and J gave up 7 bases, with 16 bases separating them. CDR3 bases: TGTGCCACCAGTGATCCGCCGCAGGGAGCAAATACGCAGTATTTT. It specifies CATSDPPQGANTQYF.

This clonotype was detected ten times or more. The CDR3 DNA sequence: TGCAGTGCTCACGGACTAGCGGGAGGTGGCTACAATGAGCAGTTCTTC. Translated, it gives CSAHGLAGGGYNEQFF. The chain recombines TRBV20-1 with TRBJ2-1; 14 bases align to TRBD2. The CDR3 is 16 residues long. Germline values: CDR1 DFQATT, CDR2 SNEGSKA (reference sequence). The trim removed 5 bases at V and 3 bases at J, leaving 6 bases unmatched.

The V gene is TRBV5-6, the J gene TRBJ2-2; maybe TRBD2 (5 bases). Germline loops: CDR1 SGHDT, CDR2 YYEEEE. V lost 0 bases and J lost 3, with 15 bases in between. The CDR3 is 17 residues long. The CDR3 region is CASSLEGSVGHTGELFF. CDR3 nucleotides: TGTGCCAGCAGCTTGGAGGGTAGCGTAGGCCACACCGGGGAGCTGTTTTTT.